The TCR beta chain described here comes from a study of T cell clonality in common variable immunodeficiency. Generated by immunoSEQ multiplex PCR, the TCRdb table keeps only in-frame clones and is missing some. The sample shows around 34,000 clones, none of them appearing just once. This clone has a count of ten or more. The origin of this receptor is a person aged 18 to 70 in good health. Specimen: peripheral blood mononuclear cells.

The CDR3: CASSDWTTPETQYF. CDR3 DNA, as far as it was read: TGTGCCAGCAGTGACTGGACTACTCCAGAGACC. The chain has TRBV12-3 or TRBV12-4 and TRBJ2-5; possibly TRBD2 for D (6 bases). The read terminates 3 residues ahead of where the CDR3 ends, so the germline J gene completes it. CDR3 length: 14 residues. The ends were cut back, 5 bases at V and 4 bases at J, with 14 bases in the middle.